Listed here is a single T cell receptor (beta chain). The V gene lost 4 bases and the J gene lost 10 bases, with 11 bases spanning the gap. Per the germline V gene, CDR1 is SGDLS and CDR2 is YYNGEE. The CDR3 has 12 residues. The sample is drawn from a study of OX40 agonist ivuxolimab in advanced cancers. Assay: immunoSEQ multiplex PCR; the TCRdb copy retains only in-frame clones and omits some. The data hold 95,000 to 150,000 clones, with around 95% observed a single time. The sample was CD4+ or CD8+ T cells sorted from blood, taken in a trial of the OX40 agonist ivuxolimab. The TCR originated in an adult with an advanced solid tumor such as melanoma, head and neck, liver or kidney cancer. This chain connects TRBV9 to TRBJ1-4, with D hard to call. The CDR3 DNA sequence: TGTGCCAGCAGCCCGGGTCCCGGAAAACTGTTTTTT. Translated, it gives CASSPGPGKLFF.